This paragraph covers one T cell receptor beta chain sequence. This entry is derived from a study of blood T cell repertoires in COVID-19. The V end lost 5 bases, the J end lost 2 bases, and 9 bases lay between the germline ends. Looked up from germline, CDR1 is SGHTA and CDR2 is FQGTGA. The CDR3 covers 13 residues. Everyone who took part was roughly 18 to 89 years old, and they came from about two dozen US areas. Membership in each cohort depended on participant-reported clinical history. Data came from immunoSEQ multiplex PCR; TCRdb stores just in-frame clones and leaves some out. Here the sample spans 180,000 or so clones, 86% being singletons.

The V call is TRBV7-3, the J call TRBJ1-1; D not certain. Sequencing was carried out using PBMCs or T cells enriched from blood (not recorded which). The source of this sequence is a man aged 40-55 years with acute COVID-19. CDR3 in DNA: TGTGCCAGCAGCCCGGCAGGAAACACTGAAGCTTTCTTT. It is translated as CASSPAGNTEAFF.